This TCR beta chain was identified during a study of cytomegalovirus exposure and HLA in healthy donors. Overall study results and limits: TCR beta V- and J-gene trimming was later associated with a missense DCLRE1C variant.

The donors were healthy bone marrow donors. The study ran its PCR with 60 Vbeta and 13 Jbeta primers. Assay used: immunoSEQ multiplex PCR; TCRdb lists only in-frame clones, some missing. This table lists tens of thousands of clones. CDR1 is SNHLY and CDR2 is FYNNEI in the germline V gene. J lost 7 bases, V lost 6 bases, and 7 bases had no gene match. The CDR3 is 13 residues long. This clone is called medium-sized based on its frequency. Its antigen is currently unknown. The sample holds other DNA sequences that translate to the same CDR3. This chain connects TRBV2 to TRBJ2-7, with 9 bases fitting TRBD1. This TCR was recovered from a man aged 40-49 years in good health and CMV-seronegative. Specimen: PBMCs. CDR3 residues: CASSRDRVREQYF. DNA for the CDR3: TGTGCCAGCAGCCGGGACAGGGTGAGAGAGCAGTACTTC.